This TCR beta chain emerged from a study of blood T cells in healthy people across ages. Germline assignment: CDR1 MNHEY and CDR2 SVGEGT. This CDR3 region has 18 residues. V lost 6 bases to trimming and J lost 3 bases; unmatched junction nucleotides: 14. There were healthy Caucasian individuals from Russia, aged roughly 6 to 100, serving as donors. With a J-beta primer mix and a sample-barcoded 5' primer, a second PCR ran roughly 7 to 11 cycles. TCRdb fed the 5' RACE reads into MiXCR, producing one record per CDR3 protein. The sample records hundreds of thousands of distinct CDR3 sequences, roughly 50% being singletons.

The chain is built from TRBV6-2 or TRBV6-3 and TRBJ1-6; 7 positions agree with TRBD1. Sequenced: blood. The receptor comes from a woman aged 60-75 years in good health. CDR3 sequence (DNA): TGTGCCAGCAGCTTCCCCGCGGGACAGAGAAACTATAATTCACCCCTCCACTTT. This sequence encodes CASSFPAGQRNYNSPLHF.